This TCR beta chain appears in the sequencing data of a study of blood T cell repertoires in COVID-19. Study information: Samples came from the United States, Italy and Spain, spanning acute and convalescent COVID-19.

J was trimmed by 8 bases and V by 5 bases; bases with no gene match: 4. Germline V CDR1 and CDR2: SEHNR, FQNEAQ (reference sequence). The CDR3 has 14 residues. Across about two dozen US areas, participants ranged in age from 18 to 89 years. Participant-reported clinical history was the basis for cohort assignment. The authors' processing: How many nucleated cells were present was estimated from reference gene primer amplification. The assay was immunoSEQ multiplex PCR, and TCRdb's table has in-frame clones only and misses some. V, J and clone size derive from that table, while D and trimming were established from the DNA sequence. The sample consists of approximately 350,000 clones, more than 75% of them appearing once.

The receptor's source is a woman aged 25 to 39 who had recovered from COVID-19. The chain couples TRBV7-9 to TRBJ1-6; 9 bases match TRBD1. Sequencing was performed on PBMCs or T cells enriched from blood (not recorded which). CDR3 sequence reads: CASSRDRADSPLHF. CDR3 DNA: TGTGCCAGCAGCCGGGACAGGGCGGATTCACCCCTCCACTTT. Drawing the rest from reference TRBV7-9 and TRBJ1-6, the complete variable domain is DTGVSQNPRHKITKRGQNVTFRCDPISEHNRLYWYRQTLGQGPEFLTYFQNEAQLEKSRLLSDRFSAERPKGSFSTLEIQRTEQGDSAMYLCASSRDRADSPLHFGNGTRLTVT.